Listed below are T cell receptor beta chains from one sample, sequenced in a study of blood T cells in healthy people across ages. One entry per CDR3 protein, called by TCRdb with MiXCR from the 5' RACE reads. The sample lists around 940,000 distinct CDR3 sequences, roughly 51% occurring once. The sample consisted of blood. The origin of the receptors is a woman aged 60-70 years in good health. Each CDR3 is given with its conserved first and last residue. The D gene is left open where the match is weak. Clone size is stated in some rows and not others, as once, few, many or a class when expanded.

d_call	clone_size	v_call	j_call	cdr3_aa	cdr3_nt
-	-	TRBV15	TRBJ1-2	CATSRDQMGWGGYTF	TGTGCCACCAGCAGGGACCAGATGGGATGGGGTGGCTACACCTTC
-	-	TRBV7-9	TRBJ2-5	CASSKRRGTYQETQYF	TGTGCCAGCAGCAAACGTCGGGGGACATACCAAGAGACCCAGTACTTC
TRBD1	-	TRBV6-5	TRBJ1-6	CASSRGQHNSPLHF	TGTGCCAGCAGCCGGGGACAGCATAATTCACCCCTCCACTTT
-	-	TRBV29-1	TRBJ1-1	CSVVGAGRGITEAFF	TGCAGCGTTGTTGGTGCAGGGCGAGGGATCACTGAAGCTTTCTTT
-	few	TRBV4-1	TRBJ2-2	CASSQGARRSNTGELFF	TGCGCCAGCAGCCAAGGAGCGCGTCGCTCGAACACCGGGGAGCTGTTTTTT
TRBD1	-	TRBV20-1	TRBJ2-5	CSATTDRGFFETQYF	TGCAGTGCTACGACAGACAGGGGGTTTTTTGAGACCCAGTACTTC
-	-	TRBV27	TRBJ2-7	CASSERGGRLGEQYF	TGTGCCAGCAGCGAAAGGGGTGGTCGACTGGGCGAGCAGTACTTC
-	-	TRBV12-3/TRBV12-4	TRBJ1-1	CANKVGAHTEAFF	TGTGCCAACAAGGTGGGGGCCCACACTGAAGCTTTCTTT
-	-	TRBV27	TRBJ1-4	CASTLGGPNEKLFF	TGTGCCAGCACCCTGGGAGGGCCCAATGAAAAACTGTTTTTT
-	-	TRBV13	TRBJ2-2	CASSKGISNTGELFF	TGTGCCAGCAGCAAAGGGATTTCGAACACCGGGGAGCTGTTTTTT
TRBD1	few	TRBV20-1	TRBJ2-1	CSAAYRGAYEQFF	TGCAGTGCTGCATACAGGGGGGCCTATGAGCAGTTCTTC
TRBD2	few	TRBV12-3/TRBV12-4	TRBJ2-5	CASSYVAGRTQETQYF	TGTGCCAGCAGTTACGTAGCGGGACGGACTCAAGAGACCCAGTACTTC
TRBD2	-	TRBV7-3	TRBJ2-2	CASSAGTSAITGELFF	TGTGCCAGCAGCGCCGGGACTAGCGCCATCACCGGGGAGCTGTTTTTT
TRBD2	few	TRBV4-1	TRBJ2-1	CASSQWLAGDNEQFF	TGCGCCAGCAGCCAATGGCTAGCGGGAGACAATGAGCAGTTCTTC
TRBD2	-	TRBV20-1	TRBJ2-7	CSAKGPSGRGNLLYEQYF	TGCAGTGCTAAGGGGCCTAGCGGGAGAGGAAACCTTCTCTACGAGCAGTACTTC
-	many	TRBV4-1	TRBJ1-4	CASSQVPRTFATNEKLFF	TGCGCCAGCAGCCAAGTTCCCCGGACCTTTGCAACTAATGAAAAACTGTTTTTT
-	-	TRBV12-3/TRBV12-4	TRBJ1-2	CASAGPGGWGYTF	TGTGCCAGCGCGGGCCCGGGTGGTTGGGGCTACACCTTC
-	-	TRBV10-2	TRBJ2-3	CASSGGASTDTQYF	TGCGCCAGCAGTGGAGGGGCTAGCACAGATACGCAGTATTTT
-	-	TRBV29-1	TRBJ2-7	CSVEGDQGLEQYF	TGCAGCGTCGAAGGGGACCAGGGCCTCGAGCAGTACTTC
-	-	TRBV28	TRBJ1-2	CASGRDIYGYTF	TGTGCCAGCGGTCGAGATATCTATGGCTACACCTTC
-	-	TRBV4-2	TRBJ2-3	CASSQGAEGHTDTQYF	TGTGCCAGCAGCCAAGGGGCGGAGGGACACACAGATACGCAGTATTTT
TRBD1	many	TRBV18	TRBJ1-2	CASSQTGSGYTF	TGTGCCAGCTCGCAGACAGGGAGCGGCTACACCTTC
-	-	TRBV12-3/TRBV12-4	TRBJ1-4	CASSSSWATNEKLFF	TGTGCCAGCAGTTCCTCGTGGGCAACTAATGAAAAACTGTTTTTT
-	-	TRBV7-6	TRBJ1-5	CASSLDGREAGGNQPQHF	TGTGCCAGCAGCTTAGACGGCAGGGAAGCTGGTGGCAATCAGCCCCAGCATTTT
TRBD2	-	TRBV7-6	TRBJ2-7	CASSAWTSAAYEQYF	TGTGCCAGCAGCGCTTGGACTAGCGCCGCCTACGAGCAGTACTTC
TRBD1	-	TRBV27	TRBJ2-7	CASGTTGAYEQYF	TGTGCCAGCGGAACAACAGGGGCCTACGAGCAGTACTTC
-	-	TRBV27	TRBJ1-2	CASSAIRGTYGYTF	TGTGCCAGCAGTGCCATTAGGGGGACCTATGGCTACACCTTC
-	-	TRBV4-1	TRBJ2-4	CASSQPLGQNIQYF	TGCGCCAGCAGCCAGCCACTTGGACAAAACATTCAGTACTTC
-	once	TRBV28	TRBJ2-2	CASSGGGSTGELFF	TGTGCCAGCAGCGGAGGAGGGTCCACCGGGGAGCTGTTTTTT
-	many	TRBV6-5	TRBJ2-4	CASTTYPRVKNIQYF	TGTGCCAGCACGACCTACCCAAGGGTCAAAAACATTCAGTACTTC
-	-	TRBV18	TRBJ2-5	CASSPHQGKETQYF	TGTGCCAGCTCACCTCACCAGGGGAAAGAGACCCAGTACTTC
TRBD1	-	TRBV6-1	TRBJ2-4	CASSEVHRGVVAKSIQYF	TGTGCCAGCAGTGAAGTTCACAGGGGGGTTGTAGCCAAAAGCATTCAGTACTTC
TRBD1	-	TRBV12-3/TRBV12-4	TRBJ1-1	CASSLQGAFITEAFF	TGTGCCAGCAGTTTACAGGGGGCGTTCATCACTGAAGCTTTCTTT
TRBD1	few	TRBV4-2	TRBJ2-5	CASSQSDRGSLETQYF	TGTGCCAGCAGCCAATCGGACAGGGGCTCGCTGGAGACCCAGTACTTC
-	-	TRBV27	TRBJ2-3	CASSPFSSDTQYF	TGTGCCAGCTCCCCCTTTTCTTCAGATACGCAGTATTTT
TRBD1	-	TRBV7-2	TRBJ2-3	CAGSDRGKVLADTQYF	TGTGCCGGCAGCGACAGGGGCAAGGTCTTAGCAGATACGCAGTATTTT
TRBD1	-	TRBV10-1	TRBJ2-5	CASSDRPRGRGLRETQYF	TGCGCCAGCAGCGATCGCCCCCGCGGCAGGGGGCTACGAGAGACCCAGTACTTC
TRBD2	-	TRBV6-6	TRBJ2-7	CASKAGGGYEQYF	TGTGCCAGTAAAGCGGGAGGGGGGTACGAGCAGTACTTC
TRBD1	-	TRBV12-5	TRBJ2-2	CASGSPGTGSTGELFF	TGTGCTAGTGGTTCACCAGGGACAGGGTCGACCGGGGAGCTGTTTTTT
-	-	TRBV27	TRBJ2-1	CASSSGRGYNEQFF	TGTGCCAGCAGTTCGGGGCGCGGATACAATGAGCAGTTCTTC
TRBD1	few	TRBV28	TRBJ2-7	CASSVDRENYEQYF	TGTGCCAGCAGTGTGGACAGGGAGAACTACGAGCAGTACTTC
-	-	TRBV3-1	TRBJ2-3	CASSTTYRRFGTDTQYF	TGTGCCAGCAGCACAACGTATCGTCGTTTCGGCACAGATACGCAGTATTTT
-	-	TRBV18	TRBJ2-7	CASSLDRLKQYF	TGTGCCAGCTCACTCGACAGACTCAAGCAGTACTTC
TRBD2	few	TRBV7-2	TRBJ2-4	CASSLETSGIREQYF	TGTGCCAGCAGCTTAGAAACTAGCGGGATCCGGGAGCAGTACTTC
TRBD2	-	TRBV20-1	TRBJ2-3	CSARGGGVPDTQYF	TGCAGTGCTAGAGGGGGGGGAGTCCCAGATACGCAGTATTTT
-	-	TRBV18	TRBJ1-5	CASSLDAVNQPQHF	TGTGCCAGCTCACTGGACGCAGTCAATCAGCCCCAGCATTTT
-	-	TRBV5-1	TRBJ2-7	CASSLRRRGREGYEQYF	TGCGCCAGCAGCCTACGACGAAGGGGGAGGGAGGGCTACGAGCAGTACTTC
-	-	TRBV7-6	TRBJ2-5	CASNFTQLETQYF	TGTGCCAGCAACTTTACCCAACTCGAGACCCAGTACTTC
-	-	TRBV7-9	TRBJ2-7	CASSPRPWGSTKGYEQYF	TGTGCCAGCAGCCCCCGTCCGTGGGGGTCCACCAAAGGCTACGAGCAGTACTTC